Each of the 2 T cell receptor beta chains below was sequenced from the same sample in a study of regulatory T cells in long-lasting Graves disease. Described time point: newly diagnosed GD, antithyroid drugs for less than 3 months. Preparation of the TCR library used RNA extracted from PBMCs. Construction of the TCR beta libraries employed iRepertoire HTBI primers in conjunction with Arm-PCR of CDR3 regions. From the multiplex PCR reads, TCRdb called clonotypes with MiXCR, one entry per CDR3 protein. The table shows more than 400,000 distinct CDR3 sequences, with around 15% occurring only once. The same data also contributed to another study, on T cells in Graves' hyperthyroidism and ophthalmopathy.

This sample comprised peripheral blood mononuclear cells (PBMCs), obtained at new diagnosis, from a patient treated with antithyroid drugs. The receptors shown here come from a man in his forties with Graves disease.

This clonotype was seen repeatedly, ten times or more. The chain uses TRBV6-1 and TRBJ2-3; D is unresolved. Germline V lookup: CDR1 MNHNS, CDR2 SASEGT. V was trimmed by 8 bases and J by 0 bases, leaving 18 bases between them. The CDR3 has 16 residues. CDR3 DNA: TGTGCCAGCGCCCTGCGAGTGTCTCCTAGCACAGATACGCAGTATTTT. Translating it yields CASALRVSPSTDTQYF.

As for this clonotype: A far larger clone lies a single base away; this is likely a read error. The V call is TRBV27, the J call TRBJ2-7, with D tentatively TRBD1 or TRBD2 (5 bases each). The CDR3 is 17 amino acids. V lost 6 bases and J 7 bases, leaving 28 bases between the germline ends. The germline V gene has CDR1 MNHEY and CDR2 SMNVEV (reference sequence). Here the CDR3 reads CASSLEGLLGLDNEQYF. In nucleotides, the CDR3 is TGTGCCAGCAGCCTAGAAGGCCTACTCGGACTGGACAATGAGCAGTACTTC.